The sample holds many counts of the clone carrying this T cell receptor (beta chain). Its antigen is unknown. These data are taken from a study of T-cell reconstitution after alpha-beta-depleted transplantation in children. Findings and limits, study-wide: Alpha-beta T cells about two months after transplant reportedly derived from several hundred expanded graft clones. Surviving recipient T cells and thymic progenitors produced the high day-60 TCRbeta diversity seen in some patients.

Preparation of the TCRbeta library used unique molecular identifiers. TCRdb re-analysed the PCR reads in MiXCR, keeping a single row per CDR3 protein. The data show some 200,000 distinct CDR3 sequences, about a tenth seen once. Germline V gives CDR1 SEHNR, CDR2 FQNEAQ (reference sequence). This CDR3 region has 14 residues. The ends were cut back, 0 bases at V and 3 bases at J, with 8 bases in the middle. The sequencing here drew on PBMCs, taken before TCRalphabeta/CD19-depleted stem cell transplant. The TCR sequence derives from a child younger than two with acute myeloid leukemia, due to receive a stem cell transplant. The chain employs TRBV7-9 and TRBJ1-2, with unresolved D. Here the CDR3 reads CASSLAGRDYGYTF. For the CDR3, the DNA is TGTGCCAGCAGCTTAGCAGGGAGGGACTATGGCTACACCTTC.